This is a list of T cell receptor beta chains from one sample in a study of cytomegalovirus exposure and HLA in healthy donors. Sequencing used immunoSEQ multiplex PCR; TCRdb keeps in-frame clones, though not all of them. Of fewer than 250,000 clones in the sample, approximately 82% were seen once. Sequencing was carried out using PBMCs. The receptors were gathered from a man aged 35-49 years in good health and CMV-seropositive. The CDR3 runs from the conserved cysteine through the conserved F or W. The D gene is left open where the match is weak. The size field is filled for only some rows; it gives once, few, many or a size class.

D gene	V gene	clone size	J gene	CDR3 protein	CDR3 DNA
TRBD1	TRBV30	-	TRBJ1-1	CAWATGLNTEAFF	TGTGCCTGGGCGACAGGGCTGAACACTGAAGCTTTCTTT
TRBD2	TRBV9	-	TRBJ2-2	CASSITSGMNGELFF	TGTGCCAGCAGCATAACTAGCGGGATGAACGGGGAGCTGTTTTTT
-	TRBV9	-	TRBJ1-2	CASSGIRVGYTF	TGTGCCAGCAGCGGAATCAGGGTGGGCTACACCTTC
TRBD2	TRBV5-1	-	TRBJ2-7	CASSRGTNLADYEQYF	TGCGCCAGCAGCAGAGGGACCAACCTAGCGGACTACGAGCAGTACTTC
-	TRBV5-1	-	TRBJ1-4	CASSSGEKLFF	TGCGCCAGCAGCTCGGGGGAAAAACTGTTTTTT
TRBD1	TRBV4-3	-	TRBJ2-7	CASSTRQGGYEQYF	TGCGCCAGCAGCACCCGACAGGGTGGCTACGAGCAGTACTTC
TRBD2	TRBV10-3	-	TRBJ2-7	CAISETSGTYEQYF	TGTGCCATCAGTGAGACTAGCGGAACCTACGAGCAGTACTTC
TRBD2	TRBV7-8	-	TRBJ2-1	CASSLLPSGTGEQFF	TGTGCCAGCAGCCTCTTACCTAGCGGGACCGGAGAGCAGTTCTTC
-	TRBV27	few	TRBJ1-6	CASRISVNSPLHF	TGTGCCAGCAGGATCAGCGTTAATTCACCCCTCCACTTT
-	TRBV30	-	TRBJ1-1	CAWTKSDRKNTEAFF	TGTGCCTGGACTAAATCGGACAGAAAGAACACTGAAGCTTTCTTT
-	TRBV7-3	-	TRBJ2-6	CASSLETSGANVLTF	TGTGCCAGCAGCTTGGAGACCTCTGGGGCCAACGTCCTGACTTTC
TRBD1	TRBV6-1	-	TRBJ1-5	CASSASSGGAWGQPQHF	TGTGCCAGCAGTGCCTCCTCAGGGGGCGCCTGGGGTCAGCCCCAGCATTTT
TRBD1	TRBV7-8	once	TRBJ1-1	CASSLERGPNTEAFF	TGTGCCAGCAGCTTAGAGAGGGGGCCGAACACTGAAGCTTTCTTT
-	TRBV6-1	-	TRBJ1-3	CASSEYRGGNTIYF	TGTGCCAGCAGTGAATATAGGGGTGGAAACACCATATATTTT
-	TRBV4-2	-	TRBJ2-1	CASSQNLVGEQFF	TGTGCCAGCAGCCAAAATCTAGTGGGTGAGCAGTTCTTC
TRBD1	TRBV5-1	-	TRBJ1-4	CASSLGQGGGANEKLFF	TGCGCCAGCAGCTTGGGACAGGGAGGAGGGGCTAATGAAAAACTGTTTTTT
-	TRBV12-1	-	TRBJ1-3	CASSSPIGGLPGNTIYF	TGTGCCAGCAGCTCCCCTATCGGGGGGTTACCTGGAAACACCATATATTTT
TRBD1	TRBV7-6	once	TRBJ1-3	CASSLGDRGNTIYF	TGTGCCAGCAGCTTGGGGGACAGGGGAAACACCATATATTTT
TRBD2	TRBV7-7	-	TRBJ2-5	CASSLVPGLAGRETQYF	TGTGCCAGCAGCTTAGTTCCGGGACTAGCGGGAAGAGAGACCCAGTACTTC
TRBD2	TRBV5-1	-	TRBJ2-1	CASSLGLAGYNEQFF	TGCGCCAGCAGCTTGGGGCTAGCGGGGTACAATGAGCAGTTCTTC
TRBD1	TRBV29-1	-	TRBJ1-1	CSVDLGGTVEAFF	TGCAGCGTTGATCTAGGGGGCACCGTTGAAGCTTTCTTT
TRBD1	TRBV6-5	-	TRBJ1-1	CASISDRGAEAFF	TGTGCCAGCATCTCGGACAGGGGGGCTGAAGCTTTCTTT
-	TRBV6-1	-	TRBJ1-2	CASSEDFRGYTF	TGTGCCAGCAGTGAGGACTTCCGGGGCTACACCTTC
-	TRBV2	once	TRBJ1-4	CASSDRTALNEKLFF	TGTGCCAGCAGTGATCGGACAGCCCTTAATGAAAAACTGTTTTTT
-	TRBV7-2	-	TRBJ2-3	CASSLRVWAGLGTDTQYF	TGTGCCAGCAGCCTGAGGGTTTGGGCGGGTTTGGGTACAGATACGCAGTATTTT
TRBD2	TRBV5-1	-	TRBJ2-1	CASGGFGGSGILNEQFF	TGCGCCAGCGGGGGATTCGGGGGGAGCGGGATTCTGAATGAGCAGTTCTTC
-	TRBV18	-	TRBJ2-4	CASSGGLAKNIQYF	TGTGCCAGCTCAGGAGGGTTAGCCAAAAACATTCAGTACTTC
TRBD2	TRBV28	-	TRBJ2-7	CASSTSSGSRYEQYF	TGTGCCAGCAGTACGTCTAGCGGGAGCCGGTACGAGCAGTACTTC
-	TRBV2	-	TRBJ2-7	CASRFLAPNEQYF	TGTGCCAGCCGTTTCTTAGCGCCCAACGAGCAGTACTTC
-	TRBV10-1	-	TRBJ2-6	CASSDNSGANVLTF	TGCGCCAGCAGCGACAACTCTGGGGCCAACGTCCTGACTTTC
-	TRBV5-3	-	TRBJ2-3	CARSRGSLRLDTQYF	TGTGCCAGAAGCAGAGGGAGCCTCCGTCTAGATACGCAGTATTTT
TRBD2	TRBV7-2	-	TRBJ2-7	CASSPLAGAGEQYF	TGTGCCAGCAGTCCTCTAGCGGGGGCCGGCGAGCAGTACTTC
-	TRBV7-3	-	TRBJ2-1	CASSPQGSNEQFF	TGTGCCAGCAGCCCTCAGGGTAGCAATGAGCAGTTCTTC
TRBD1	TRBV19	-	TRBJ2-7	CASSTNRGWYEQYF	TGTGCCAGTAGTACAAACAGGGGTTGGTACGAGCAGTACTTC
-	TRBV19	-	TRBJ2-3	CASNDRTDTQYF	TGTGCCAGTAATGACAGGACAGATACGCAGTATTTT
-	TRBV30	-	TRBJ1-4	CAWSAYRATNEKLFF	TGTGCCTGGAGCGCTTACAGGGCGACTAATGAAAAACTGTTTTTT
-	TRBV30	-	TRBJ1-1	CAWNENRVYTEAFF	TGTGCCTGGAATGAGAACAGGGTATATACTGAAGCTTTCTTT
-	TRBV7-2	-	TRBJ2-5	CASSDDTGGRETQYF	TGTGCCAGCAGCGATGACACGGGGGGCAGAGAGACCCAGTACTTC
-	TRBV13	-	TRBJ2-7	CASRGRDSYEQYF	TGTGCCAGCAGAGGACGGGACTCCTACGAGCAGTACTTC
TRBD1	TRBV5-1	few	TRBJ2-7	CASRAGTGNEQYF	TGCGCCAGCAGAGCCGGGACAGGGAACGAGCAGTACTTC
TRBD1	TRBV28	-	TRBJ1-6	CASSPTGFDSPLHF	TGTGCCAGCAGCCCGACAGGGTTTGATTCACCCCTCCACTTT
TRBD1	TRBV7-6	-	TRBJ1-2	CASSPRDRVLVGYTF	TGTGCCAGCAGCCCCCGGGACAGGGTATTGGTTGGCTACACCTTC
TRBD2	TRBV5-4	-	TRBJ2-7	CASSPIEAGEHYEQYF	TGTGCCAGCAGCCCGATTGAAGCGGGAGAACACTACGAGCAGTACTTC
TRBD2	TRBV6-5	-	TRBJ2-7	CASRLAGGSSYEQYF	TGTGCCAGCAGGCTAGCGGGAGGGAGCTCCTACGAGCAGTACTTC
-	TRBV7-9	-	TRBJ1-2	CASSPAGPVLYGYTF	TGTGCCAGCAGCCCCGCGGGGCCAGTCCTTTATGGCTACACCTTC
-	TRBV2	-	TRBJ2-4	CASSEALRNSQYF	TGTGCCAGCAGTGAAGCGCTTCGTAACAGTCAGTACTTC
-	TRBV29-1	-	TRBJ2-5	CSVTGGQETQYF	TGCAGCGTTACCGGGGGACAAGAGACCCAGTACTTC
TRBD2	TRBV28	-	TRBJ2-1	CASRGLAGVYNEQFF	TGTGCCAGCAGGGGGCTAGCGGGAGTCTACAATGAGCAGTTCTTC
-	TRBV7-6	few	TRBJ1-5	CASSFAEGQPQHF	TGTGCCAGCAGCTTCGCGGAAGGCCAGCCCCAGCATTTT
TRBD1	TRBV5-1	-	TRBJ1-4	CASRSTTGINGKLFF	TGCGCCAGCAGATCTACGACAGGGATCAACGGAAAACTGTTTTTT